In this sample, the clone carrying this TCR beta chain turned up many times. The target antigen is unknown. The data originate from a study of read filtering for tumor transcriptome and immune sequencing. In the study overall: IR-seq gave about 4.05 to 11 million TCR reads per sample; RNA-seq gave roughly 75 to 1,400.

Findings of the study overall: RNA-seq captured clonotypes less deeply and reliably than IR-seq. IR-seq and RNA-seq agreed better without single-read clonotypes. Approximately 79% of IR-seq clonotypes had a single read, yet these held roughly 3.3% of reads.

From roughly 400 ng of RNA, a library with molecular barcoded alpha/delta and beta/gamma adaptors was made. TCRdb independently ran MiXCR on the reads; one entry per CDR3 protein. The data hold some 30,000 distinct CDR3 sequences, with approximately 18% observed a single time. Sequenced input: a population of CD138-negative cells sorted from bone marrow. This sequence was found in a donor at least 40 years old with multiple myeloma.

The CDR3 spells CASSLIPGTSGRGKTQYF. The CDR3 nucleotides are TGTGCCAGCAGCTTAATACCCGGGACTAGCGGGAGGGGAAAGACCCAGTACTTC. J is TRBJ2-5 and V is TRBV7-3; TRBD2 matches 16 bases. V was pared by 1 base and J by 6 bases, with 8 bases of the junction left unmatched. Germline V gives CDR1 SGHTA, CDR2 FQGTGA. CDR3 size: 18 residues.